This T cell receptor (beta chain) originates from a study of neurological immune-mediated disorders. Overall study context: Of the multiple sclerosis patients, 34 in total, roughly 30 were relapsing-remitting and 3 were secondary progressive.

PBMCs numbering 2 million and stored at -80 C yielded the unsorted libraries. Findings and caveats of the study: HTLV-1-associated myelopathy showed the most TCR clonal expansion; multiple sclerosis the least, below healthy controls. The expanded clones of different subjects shared no CDR3 amino acid sequences (suggesting private repertoires in all groups).

In this sample, this clonotype turned up many times. Its antigen is unknown. V was clipped by 5 bases and J by 0 bases, with 11 bases between them. The V gene's germline CDR1 is SGHVS and CDR2 FNYEAQ. CDR3 size: 16 residues. From the 5' RACE reads, TCRdb called clonotypes with MiXCR, one entry per CDR3 protein. The sample has 35,000 to 40,000 distinct CDR3 sequences; 2.5% are singletons. J is TRBJ1-6 and V is TRBV7-6; perhaps TRBD1 as D (6 bases). Source material: PBMCs. The TCR sequence derives from a man aged 50-59 years with multiple sclerosis. CDR3 coding DNA: TGTGCCAGCAGCGTAGAGGACAGCTCCTATAATTCACCCCTCCACTTT. As protein: CASSVEDSSYNSPLHF.